This TCR beta chain appears in the sequencing data of a study of control samples from healthy donors and cancer patients. Produced via immunoSEQ multiplex PCR; TCRdb's table is partial and in-frame only. This repertoire shows about 98,000 clones, about 80% found once; its top ten account for over 9.5%. The TCR originated in a woman younger than 45 in good health. The sample consisted of blood.

CDR3 sequence (DNA): TGTGCCAGCAGCGTAGGAGGGGGCGGGGAGCTGCTAGAGGAGCAGTACTTC. Amino acid sequence: CASSVGGGGELLEEQYF. V is TRBV9 and J is TRBJ2-7, with a tentative D call TRBD1 (7 bases). This CDR3 comprises 17 residues. Per germline, CDR1 SGDLS and CDR2 YYNGEE. Trimming took off 0 bases at V and 7 bases at J, with 23 bases between the two ends.